One and the same sample provided the 22 T cell receptor beta chains below, sequenced in a study of shared clonotypes between healthy human individuals. Clones were sequenced by immunoSEQ multiplex PCR, and TCRdb holds only the in-frame ones, with some missing. The table includes approximately 640,000 clones, less than 95% detected once. Sequenced material: memory CD8+ T cells from PBMCs. As for subset: CD45RO+ cells pooled with CCR7-negative TemRA cells. The receptors stem from a man aged 18-30 years in good health. Some clones in this sample may be carry-over from other donors' samples.

V usage is TRBV9 and J usage is TRBJ2-7; D unclear. Germline V lookup: CDR1 SGDLS, CDR2 YYNGEE. V was cut by 0 bases and J by 3 bases, with 13 bases left in between. The CDR3 contains 15 residues. In DNA, the CDR3 is TGTGCCAGCAGCGTAGGGAACAGCCATTTCTACGAGCAGTACTTC. This translates into CASSVGNSHFYEQYF.

The rearrangement links TRBV6-1 to TRBJ1-5; possible D gene TRBD1, 6 bases. Germline CDR1 is MNHNS and CDR2 is SASEGT. The CDR3 length is 13 residues. V gave up 2 bases and J gave up 7 bases, with 9 bases separating them. The CDR3 coding sequence is TGTGCCAGCAGTGAAACCCAGGGGCAGCCCCAGCATTTT. It is translated as CASSETQGQPQHF.

The rearrangement links TRBV27 to TRBJ2-1; perhaps TRBD1 as D (6 bases). Germline-derived CDR1 and CDR2 are MNHEY and SMNVEV (reference sequence). The CDR3 spans 13 residues. V lost 8 bases and J lost 8, with 16 bases in between. The CDR3 bases are TGTGCCAGCCAAATAAACCAGGGGTATGAGCAGTTCTTC. This encodes CASQINQGYEQFF.

CDR3 protein: CASTPSSGSQPQHF. CDR3 sequence (DNA): TGCGCCAGCACCCCTTCCAGTGGGTCTCAGCCCCAGCATTTT. The gene calls are TRBV23-1 and TRBJ1-5; D not certain. TRBV23-1 is reported as an ORF; its role is uncertain. The V and J ends lost 7 bases and 6 bases respectively, with 16 bases between them. The CDR3 spans 14 residues.

This rearrangement joins TRBV13 to TRBJ2-2, with a possible D match to TRBD1 (5 bases). The CDR3 consists of 15 residues. Looked up from germline, CDR1 is PRHDT and CDR2 is FYEKMQ (reference sequence). Trimming took off 6 bases at V and 1 base at J, with 12 bases between the two ends. CDR3 sequence reads: CASRPDTLNTGELFF. CDR3 DNA: TGTGCCAGCAGGCCGGACACCTTGAACACCGGGGAGCTGTTTTTT.

The J gene is TRBJ2-3, the V gene TRBV15; D gene ambiguous. The CDR3 length is 16 residues. Trimming shortened V by 5 bases and J by 2 bases, and 17 bases separated the two germline ends. Per the germline V gene, CDR1 is LNHNV and CDR2 is YYDKDF (reference sequence). CDR3 coding DNA: TGTGCCACCAGCCGCCAACCTCGTGGCTCCACAGATACGCAGTATTTT. Translated: CATSRQPRGSTDTQYF.

The rearrangement uses TRBV7-9 and TRBJ1-1, with 10 bases matching TRBD1. V shed 5 bases and J 5 bases; nucleotides not matched to a gene: 8. The CDR3 length is 15 residues. Per the germline V gene, CDR1 is SEHNR and CDR2 is FQNEAQ (reference sequence). The CDR3 DNA reads TGTGCCAGCAGCATGCCGGGACAGGGGCCGACTGAAGCTTTCTTT. Residues: CASSMPGQGPTEAFF.

CDR3 nucleotide sequence: TGTGCCAGCAGTGGTTCCACCCTAGGACAGTTCAATCAGCCCCAGCATTTT. Translated: CASSGSTLGQFNQPQHF. The J gene is TRBJ1-5, the V gene TRBV2, with D possibly being TRBD1 (6 bases). This CDR3 spans 17 amino acids. Trimming shortened V by 4 bases and J by 3 bases, and 19 bases separated the two germline ends. Germline V gives CDR1 SNHLY, CDR2 FYNNEI.

The gene calls are TRBV12-2 and TRBJ2-3; TRBD2, the table's D call, lacks a check against the DNA. TRBV12-2 is noted as a pseudogene. There are 17 residues in the CDR3. This chain's CDR3 is CASRLLESGRLPDTQYF. The CDR3 DNA reads as TGTGCAAGTCGCTTATTGGAAAGCGGGAGGCTGCCAGATACGCAGTATTTT.

This clone was counted a single time. The V call is TRBV9, the J call TRBJ2-5, with 7 bases identical to TRBD2. The CDR3 covers 15 residues. V shed 0 bases, J shed 5 bases, and the junction held 7 bases outside the gene matches. CDR1 and CDR2 (germline): SGDLS, YYNGEE. The CDR3 protein is CASSVGGSSGETQYF. In DNA form, the CDR3 reads TGTGCCAGCAGCGTAGGCGGGAGCAGTGGGGAGACCCAGTACTTC.

The DNA for the CDR3 is TGTGCCAGCAGCTTCCCTCAAACAGGGGGCTGGGAGACCCAGTACTTC. Encoded protein: CASSFPQTGGWETQYF. This sequence joins TRBV11-2 and TRBJ2-5; 9 nucleotides align to TRBD1. This CDR3 has 16 residues. Germline loops: CDR1 SGHAT, CDR2 FQNNGV. V was clipped by 3 bases and J by 5 bases; unmatched bases: 10.

V and J are TRBV7-3 and TRBJ2-3, with D uncertain. The germline V and J ends were trimmed by 4 bases and 5 bases, with 7 bases remaining between them. Germline V gene sequence: CDR1 SGHTA, CDR2 FQGTGA. The CDR3 sequence is 12 residues long. The DNA of the CDR3 is TGTGCCAGCAGCTCGCTCGGAGATACGCAGTATTTT. Translating gives CASSSLGDTQYF.

In this sample, this clone turned up once. The V gene is TRBV7-9, the J gene TRBJ1-1, with 7 bases identical to TRBD1. This CDR3 contains 15 residues. With 5 bases clipped from V and 3 bases from J, the junction kept 9 bases outside the gene matches. Per germline, CDR1 SEHNR and CDR2 FQNEAQ (reference sequence). The CDR3 protein is CASSNPYRGDTEAFF. Written as DNA, the CDR3 is TGTGCCAGCAGCAACCCCTACAGGGGAGACACTGAAGCTTTCTTT.

This rearrangement joins TRBV29-1 to TRBJ2-5; D possibly corresponds to TRBD1 (6 bases). The J call may be wrong; the DNA end is better matched by TRBJ2-7. CDR3 length: 11 amino acids. From germline, CDR1 is SQVTM and CDR2 ANQGSEA. The CDR3 nucleotides are TGCAGCGTAAACAGGGACTACGAGCAGTACTTC. Its protein is CSVNRDYEQYF.

J is TRBJ2-7 and V is TRBV18; D remains unclear. There are 17 residues in the CDR3. Germline V lookup: CDR1 KGHSH, CDR2 LQKENI. The ends were cut back, 3 bases at V and 4 bases at J, with 22 bases in the middle. CDR3 DNA sequence: TGTGCCAGCTCACCCCTGAACTTAACTCAGAACCCGTACGAGCAGTACTTC. Its protein product is CASSPLNLTQNPYEQYF.

This clone was observed once. The V and J genes are TRBV25-1 and TRBJ2-1; D unresolved. V lost 8 bases and J lost 10, with 9 bases in between. The CDR3 covers 10 residues. Germline V gene lookup returns CDR1 MGHDK and CDR2 SYGVNS. DNA for the CDR3: TGTGCCAGCGAGTCCACCGAGCAGTTCTTC. Protein product: CASESTEQFF.

J is TRBJ1-1 and V is TRBV29-1; 7 bases are shared with TRBD1. Germline V CDR1 and CDR2: SQVTM, ANQGSEA. V was pared by 6 bases and J by 8 bases, with 6 bases of the junction left unmatched. This CDR3 spans 11 amino acids. The CDR3 nucleotides read TGCAGCGTCCAAGGACAGGCGGAAGCTTTCTTT. Its protein product is CSVQGQAEAFF.

The chain joins TRBV7-6 to TRBJ2-7; TRBD1 matches 9 bases. The germline V gene encodes CDR1 SGHVS and CDR2 FNYEAQ. Trimming at V came to 5 bases and at J to 4 bases, leaving 9 bases not matched to a gene. CDR3 length equals 15 residues. The CDR3 loop is CASSDTAGQGYEQYF. CDR3 sequence (DNA): TGTGCCAGCAGCGACACTGCGGGACAGGGTTACGAGCAGTACTTC.

The chain joins TRBV6-6 to TRBJ2-5; D unclear. V was shortened by 2 bases and J by 5 bases, with 9 bases between the two germline ends. Germline assignment: CDR1 MNHNY and CDR2 SVGAGI (reference sequence). The CDR3 is 13 residues long. Written as DNA, the CDR3 is TGTGCCAGCAGTTACGGGCTGAGGGAGACCCAGTACTTC. Translation gives CASSYGLRETQYF.

This clone came up a few times. This chain connects TRBV7-9 to TRBJ1-1; no clear D gene. There are 13 residues in the CDR3. CDR1 is SEHNR, CDR2 FQNEAQ, per germline (reference sequence). V lost 8 bases to trimming and J lost 3 bases, with 13 bases between them. CDR3 in amino acids: CASRWGSDTEAFF. The CDR3 bases are TGTGCCAGCCGATGGGGATCGGACACTGAAGCTTTCTTT.

This clone has just a few counts. J is TRBJ1-2 and V is TRBV4-1; 11 bases are shared with TRBD1. After removal of 4 bases from V and 5 bases from J, the junction contained 6 bases not matched to a gene. There are 15 residues in the CDR3. CDR1 is MGHRA, CDR2 YSYEKL, per germline. The CDR3 DNA reads TGCGCCAGCAGCCTAGGACAGGGGGCTGGATATGGCTACACCTTC. It codes for CASSLGQGAGYGYTF.

This clone has only one observation. This chain links TRBV5-1 with TRBJ2-3; the match to TRBD2 covers 7 bases. The CDR3 runs 15 residues. Germline CDR1 and CDR2: SGHRS and YFSETQ. J gave up 2 bases and V 2 bases, and 5 bases lay outside the gene matches. In nucleotides, the CDR3 is TGCGCCAGCAGCTTAGGGCTAGCGGACACAGATACGCAGTATTTT. Protein sequence: CASSLGLADTDTQYF. The whole variable domain, remainder taken from reference TRBV5-1 and TRBJ2-3, is KAGVTQTPRYLIKTRGQQVTLSCSPISGHRSVSWYQQTPGQGLQFLFEYFSETQRNKGNFPGRFSGRQFSNSRSEMNVSTLELGDSALYLCASSLGLADTDTQYFGPGTRLTVL.